Below, 27 T cell receptor beta chains from the same sample are listed, as sequenced in a study of graft-versus-host responses after intestinal transplantation. Sequencing was performed with immunoSEQ multiplex PCR; in TCRdb, only in-frame clones are kept and a portion is missing. The profile shows over 90,000 clones, under 95% of them singletons. No antigen is known for these receptors. The specimen was unstimulated CD8+ T cells sorted from spleen or lymph node cells, collected before intestinal transplant. The receptors were gathered from a human donor who received an intestinal transplant.

The V and J genes are TRBV2 and TRBJ2-2; D is perhaps TRBD1 (6 bases). The CDR3 extends over 15 amino acids. Trimming stripped 4 bases from V and 0 bases from J, with 9 bases between. Germline V lookup: CDR1 SNHLY, CDR2 FYNNEI. CDR3 nucleotides: TGTGCCAGCAGTGGACAGGACTCGAACACCGGGGAGCTGTTTTTT. Translating gives CASSGQDSNTGELFF.

This clone came up a few times. CDR3 residues: CASSIVGYEQYF. CDR3 nucleotides: TGTGCCAGTAGTATAGTCGGATACGAGCAGTACTTC. The J gene is TRBJ2-7, the V gene TRBV19, with no clear D. The CDR3 is 12 residues long. Germline CDR1 reads LNHDA; CDR2 reads SQIVND (reference sequence). Trimming removed 1 base from V and 4 bases from J, with 5 bases in between. Variable domain in full (rest from reference TRBV19 and TRBJ2-7): DGGITQSPKYLFRKEGQNVTLSCEQNLNHDAMYWYRQDPGQGLRLIYYSQIVNDFQKGDIAEGYSVSREKKESFPLTVTSAQKNPTAFYLCASSIVGYEQYFGPGTRLTVT.

J is TRBJ1-2 and V is TRBV2, with D possibly being TRBD1 (5 bases). The CDR3 length is 13 residues. From germline, CDR1 is SNHLY and CDR2 FYNNEI. Trimming took 7 bases from V and 3 from J, leaving 12 bases between them. CDR3 sequence: CASILGGDYGYTF. DNA for the CDR3: TGTGCCAGCATTCTCGGGGGAGACTATGGCTACACCTTC.

This sequence joins TRBV30 and TRBJ2-7; 9 bases align to TRBD1. This CDR3 has 15 amino acids. CDR1 GTSNPN and CDR2 SVGIG come from the germline V gene (reference sequence). Unmatched junction bases numbered 13, after V lost 8 bases and J lost 2 bases. For the CDR3, the DNA is TGTGCCGCCCAGCAACGGGACAGGGTACCCTACGAGCAGTACTTC. Translating it yields CAAQQRDRVPYEQYF.

This chain connects TRBV13 to TRBJ2-7, with D maybe TRBD2 (7 bases). This CDR3 contains 13 residues. Deletions cut 5 bases from V and 5 bases from J, with 13 bases between. Germline CDR1 is PRHDT and CDR2 is FYEKMQ (reference sequence). The CDR3 region is CASSGGALNEQYF. CDR3 nucleotides: TGTGCCAGCAGCGGGGGGGCTCTGAACGAGCAGTACTTC.

The J gene is TRBJ1-5, the V gene TRBV19; D is possibly TRBD1 (5 bases). V was clipped by 3 bases and J by 5 bases, with 23 bases between them. Germline CDR1 LNHDA, CDR2 SQIVND (reference sequence). This CDR3 spans 18 amino acids. The CDR3 protein is CASSMIENRWVFDQPQHF. The CDR3 DNA reads TGTGCCAGTAGTATGATAGAAAACAGGTGGGTGTTCGATCAGCCCCAGCATTTT. The full variable domain, rest sourced from reference TRBV19 and TRBJ1-5, is DGGITQSPKYLFRKEGQNVTLSCEQNLNHDAMYWYRQDPGQGLRLIYYSQIVNDFQKGDIAEGYSVSREKKESFPLTVTSAQKNPTAFYLCASSMIENRWVFDQPQHFGDGTRLSIL.

The rearrangement joins TRBV4-1 to TRBJ2-1, with D uncertain. Trimming removed 0 bases from V and 8 bases from J, with 11 bases in between. The germline CDR1 and CDR2 sequences are MGHRA and YSYEKL. The CDR3 is 14 residues long. CDR3 sequence: CASSQEVRYYEQFF. Written as DNA, the CDR3 is TGCGCCAGCAGCCAAGAAGTTCGTTATTATGAGCAGTTCTTC.

V usage is TRBV19 and J usage is TRBJ1-5, with no clear D. CDR3 length: 15 residues. Germline values: CDR1 LNHDA, CDR2 SQIVND (reference sequence). V shed 3 bases and J shed 5 bases, with 14 bases lying between them. The CDR3 protein is CASSMGVYGDQPQHF. CDR3 DNA sequence: TGTGCCAGTAGTATGGGTGTGTACGGGGATCAGCCCCAGCATTTT. The full variable domain, its missing parts supplied by reference TRBV19 and TRBJ1-5, is DGGITQSPKYLFRKEGQNVTLSCEQNLNHDAMYWYRQDPGQGLRLIYYSQIVNDFQKGDIAEGYSVSREKKESFPLTVTSAQKNPTAFYLCASSMGVYGDQPQHFGDGTRLSIL.

The J gene is TRBJ2-1, the V gene TRBV19; either TRBD1 or TRBD2 may fit D (5 bases each). V was cut by 7 bases and J by 6 bases, with 13 bases left in between. This CDR3 is 13 amino acids long. From germline, CDR1 is LNHDA and CDR2 SQIVND (reference sequence). This chain's CDR3 is CASTVGPVNEQFF. The CDR3 DNA sequence: TGTGCCAGTACCGTGGGACCCGTCAATGAGCAGTTCTTC. The complete variable domain, with remaining parts taken from reference TRBV19 and TRBJ2-1, reads DGGITQSPKYLFRKEGQNVTLSCEQNLNHDAMYWYRQDPGQGLRLIYYSQIVNDFQKGDIAEGYSVSREKKESFPLTVTSAQKNPTAFYLCASTVGPVNEQFFGPGTRLTVL.

Details on this clone: The same CDR3 also results from other DNA sequences found in this sample. V gene TRBV19 combines with J gene TRBJ1-1; 9 nucleotides align to TRBD1. CDR3 size: 14 residues. Germline V gives CDR1 LNHDA, CDR2 SQIVND (reference sequence). With V trimmed by 6 bases and J by 1 base, 3 bases remained unmatched. The CDR3: CASSAGQGNTEAFF. The CDR3 DNA follows: TGTGCCAGTAGCGCGGGACAGGGGAACACTGAAGCTTTCTTT.

This clone appeared a single time. The chain is built from TRBV7-8 and TRBJ1-1, with D perhaps TRBD1 (5 bases). Between the trimmed V and J ends, which lost 0 bases and 7 bases, there was a span of 12 bases. This CDR3 has 14 amino acids. CDR1 and CDR2 from the germline V gene are SGHVS and FQNEAQ. The CDR3 reads CASSLASREDEAFF. For the CDR3, the DNA is TGTGCCAGCAGCTTAGCGTCCAGGGAGGATGAAGCTTTCTTT.

V is TRBV25-1 and J is TRBJ2-4; 7 positions agree with TRBD2. This CDR3 is 12 amino acids long. The germline V gene has CDR1 MGHDK and CDR2 SYGVNS. Trimming took 3 bases from V and 7 from J; bases not matched to a gene: 0. The CDR3 reads CASSDGRNIQYF. As DNA, the CDR3 is TGTGCCAGCAGTGACGGGAGGAACATTCAGTACTTC.

In this sample, this clone turned up a few times. V is TRBV19 and J is TRBJ1-6, with D tentatively TRBD1 (5 bases). The germline gives CDR1 LNHDA, CDR2 SQIVND (reference sequence). CDR3 length: 12 amino acids. Deletions cut 5 bases from V and 8 bases from J, with 7 bases between. CDR3 in DNA: TGTGCCAGTAGTCCAGGGCATTCACCCCTCCACTTT. Translated, it gives CASSPGHSPLHF.

The sample holds a few counts of this clone. CDR3 coding DNA: TGTGCCAGCAGCCTGGCCCCAGACACCTCTGGAAACACCATATATTTT. It yields the protein CASSLAPDTSGNTIYF. The gene calls are TRBV5-4 and TRBJ1-3; D gene ambiguous. The CDR3 has 16 amino acids. Between the trimmed V and J ends, which lost 4 bases and 0 bases, there was a span of 14 bases. Per the germline V gene, CDR1 is SGHNT and CDR2 is YYREEE (reference sequence).

This chain connects TRBV27 to TRBJ2-1, with TRBD2 matching 9 bases. After removal of 4 bases from V and 13 bases from J, the junction contained 8 bases not matched to a gene. CDR1 is MNHEY, CDR2 SMNVEV, per germline (reference sequence). CDR3 length: 13 amino acids. CDR3 protein: CASSYFSGGAQFF. The CDR3 DNA sequence: TGTGCCAGCAGTTACTTTAGCGGGGGAGCCCAGTTCTTC.

The CDR3 sequence is CASSLSGTGQPQHF. In DNA form, the CDR3 reads TGTGCCAGCAGTTTATCGGGGACAGGTCAGCCCCAGCATTTT. The V and J genes are TRBV27 and TRBJ1-5; 8 bases line up with TRBD1. Germline trimming cut 0 bases from V and 6 bases from J; bases unmatched to any gene: 1. Germline V CDR1 and CDR2: MNHEY, SMNVEV (reference sequence). This CDR3 region has 14 residues.

The chain recombines TRBV2 with TRBJ1-6; D is undetermined. Looked up from germline, CDR1 is SNHLY and CDR2 is FYNNEI. V shed 1 base and J shed 3 bases, with 13 bases lying between them. CDR3 length: 17 amino acids. CDR3 sequence reads: CASSEDSLFLYNSPLHF. The CDR3 DNA follows: TGTGCCAGCAGTGAAGACTCCCTTTTCCTCTATAATTCACCCCTCCACTTT.

V usage is TRBV9 and J usage is TRBJ2-5, with D maybe TRBD1 (5 bases). The V gene lost 7 bases and the J gene lost 1 base, with 11 bases spanning the gap. Germline V gene lookup returns CDR1 SGDLS and CDR2 YYNGEE. The CDR3 extends over 13 amino acids. The CDR3 DNA is TGTGCCAGCGGAACAGGTCCCCAAGAGACCCAGTACTTC. Encoded protein: CASGTGPQETQYF.

This chain uses TRBV5-8 with TRBJ2-1; D call uncertain. The CDR3 is 15 residues long. V lost 4 bases, J lost 4 bases, and 15 bases lay in between. The germline gives CDR1 SGHTS, CDR2 YDEGEE. The CDR3 DNA reads TGTGCCAGCAGCGCCCCCCAAGTCGGATACAATGAGCAGTTCTTC. Amino acid sequence: CASSAPQVGYNEQFF.

The chain joins TRBV7-3 to TRBJ2-3; the match to TRBD1 covers 8 bases. The CDR3 runs to 15 residues. V shed 0 bases and J 3 bases; nucleotides not matched to a gene: 2. The germline gives CDR1 SGHTA, CDR2 FQGTGA. Here the CDR3 reads CASSLTGTGTDTQYF. The CDR3 nucleotides are TGTGCCAGCAGCTTAACTGGGACAGGAACAGATACGCAGTATTTT.

The chain combines TRBV19 with TRBJ2-5; D possibly matches TRBD1 or TRBD2 (5 bases each). The CDR3 contains 15 residues. V was clipped by 5 bases and J by 5 bases, with 18 bases between them. Germline-derived CDR1 and CDR2 are LNHDA and SQIVND (reference sequence). CDR3 sequence: CASSVRGASRETQYF. CDR3 bases: TGTGCCAGTAGTGTCCGAGGGGCGAGCAGGGAGACCCAGTACTTC.

The chain carries TRBV10-1 and TRBJ1-3; no clear D gene. The CDR3 consists of 15 residues. Trimming stripped 3 bases from V and 0 bases from J, with 9 bases between. Per germline, CDR1 WNHNN and CDR2 SYGVQD (reference sequence). As DNA, the CDR3 is TGCGCCAGCAGTGAAGCCGCATACTCTGGAAACACCATATATTTT. Translation gives CASSEAAYSGNTIYF.

The chain links TRBV18 to TRBJ2-7; the D is unclear. V gave up 3 bases and J gave up 5 bases, with 14 bases separating them. The germline gives CDR1 KGHSH, CDR2 LQKENI. The CDR3 contains 14 residues. CDR3 sequence reads: CASSPRGFQDEQYF. CDR3 coding DNA: TGTGCCAGCTCACCCAGAGGTTTTCAAGACGAGCAGTACTTC.

The chain links TRBV10-1 to TRBJ2-7, with 7 bases fitting TRBD2. This CDR3 spans 15 amino acids. In germline, CDR1 is WNHNN, CDR2 SYGVQD (reference sequence). The J segment lost 2 bases and the V segment lost 0 bases, leaving 4 bases of the junction unmatched. The CDR3 bases are TGCGCCAGCAGTGAGTCGCTAGCGGATACCTACGAGCAGTACTTC. It codes for CASSESLADTYEQYF.

Concerning this clone itself: Other nucleotide sequences from this sample produce the same CDR3. The chain joins TRBV27 to TRBJ2-7; possible D gene TRBD1, 6 bases. The ends were cut back, 0 bases at V and 3 bases at J, with 9 bases in the middle. This CDR3 is 14 amino acids long. Germline CDR1 is MNHEY and CDR2 is SMNVEV (reference sequence). Here the CDR3 DNA reads TGTGCCAGCAGTTTATCCGGACAGATCTACGAGCAGTACTTC. Translating it yields CASSLSGQIYEQYF.

This clone was recorded a few times. The V gene is TRBV2, the J gene TRBJ2-7, with no clear D. V was cut by 3 bases and J by 3 bases, with 3 bases left in between. Germline V gene sequence: CDR1 SNHLY, CDR2 FYNNEI. There are 11 residues in the CDR3. CDR3 amino acids: CASSDVYEQYF. Written as DNA, the CDR3 is TGTGCCAGCAGTGATGTCTACGAGCAGTACTTC.

The J gene is TRBJ1-1, the V gene TRBV9; tentative D call: TRBD1 (6 bases). The CDR3 runs 16 residues. Germline V CDR1 and CDR2: SGDLS, YYNGEE. The ends were cut back, 4 bases at V and 2 bases at J, with 18 bases in the middle. The CDR3 sequence is CASSPQTGPINTEAFF. CDR3 DNA sequence: TGTGCCAGCAGCCCCCAGACAGGCCCTATAAACACTGAAGCTTTCTTT.